This entry describes one TCR beta chain. TCRdb keeps only in-frame clones here, not all; method: immunoSEQ multiplex PCR. The data contain 90,000 or so clones, 91% of them singletons. This sample was taken from a study of T cell changes during pregnancy in multiple sclerosis. CDR1 is SGHVS and CDR2 is FQNEAQ in the germline V gene. Trimming took off 4 bases at V and 7 bases at J, with 19 bases between the two ends. This CDR3 spans 15 amino acids. Sequences were derived from peripheral blood, sampled before pregnancy. This sequence originates from a female donor with multiple sclerosis, enrolled in a pregnancy study. The genes are TRBV7-8 and TRBJ1-1; TRBD1 might be the D (5 bases). CDR3 loop: CASSSRGLGFGEAFF. The CDR3 nucleotides read TGTGCCAGCAGCTCGCGGGGACTCGGCTTTGGTGAAGCTTTCTTT.